This T cell receptor (beta chain) was retrieved from a study of blood T cell repertoires in COVID-19. Overall study: Donors in the United States, Italy and Spain gave samples during acute or convalescent COVID-19. Sample material is recorded as cDNA or gDNA derived from T cells, B-cell-depleted T cells, or PBMCs.

V lost 3 bases, J lost 3 bases, and 5 bases stayed unmatched. This CDR3 comprises 16 residues. Germline CDR1 reads SGDLS; CDR2 reads YYNGEE. In the study's own analysis: From reference gene primer amplification, estimates of nucleated cell counts were derived. Here immunoSEQ multiplex PCR was the method, and the copy in TCRdb shows in-frame clones only, minus some. Clone size and the V and J calls come from that table; the DNA yielded D and trimming. The table records approximately 360,000 clones, 85% to 90% of them present only once. The J gene is TRBJ2-2, the V gene TRBV9; 10 positions match TRBD2. The sequencing sample was made of peripheral blood. This receptor was identified in a man aged 18 to 30 with active or convalescent COVID-19. In nucleotides, the CDR3 is TGTGCCAGCAGCGCACCTAGCGGGAGAGACACCGGGGAGCTGTTTTTT. It specifies CASSAPSGRDTGELFF.